This T cell receptor (beta chain) derives from a study of blood T cell repertoires in COVID-19. The germline CDR1 and CDR2 sequences are MDHEN and SYDVKM. There are 14 residues in the CDR3. V was pared by 6 bases and J by 1 base, with 10 bases between. The data were produced by immunoSEQ multiplex PCR, yet TCRdb's version contains in-frame clones alone and is incomplete. Of a few hundred thousand clones in the sample, approximately 82% were seen once. This clone has a handful of counts. Source material: peripheral blood. The receptor was derived from a man in his fifties or sixties who had recovered from COVID-19. The chain employs TRBV28 and TRBJ1-5, with D perhaps TRBD1 (6 bases). The CDR3, as DNA: TGTGCCAGCAGCAAGGGGGGGAGCAATCAGCCCCAGCATTTT. The encoded protein is CASSKGGSNQPQHF.